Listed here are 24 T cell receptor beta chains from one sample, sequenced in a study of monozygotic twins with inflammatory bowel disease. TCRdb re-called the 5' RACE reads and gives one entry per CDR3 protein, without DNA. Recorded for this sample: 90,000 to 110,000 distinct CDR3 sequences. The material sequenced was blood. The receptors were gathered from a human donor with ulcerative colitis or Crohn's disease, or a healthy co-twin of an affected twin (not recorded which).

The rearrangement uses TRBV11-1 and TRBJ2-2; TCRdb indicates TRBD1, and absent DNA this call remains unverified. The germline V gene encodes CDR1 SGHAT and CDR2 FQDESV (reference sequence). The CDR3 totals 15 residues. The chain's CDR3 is CASSHADREGGELFF. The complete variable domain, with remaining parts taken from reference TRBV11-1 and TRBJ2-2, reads EAEVAQSPRYKITEKSQAVAFWCDPISGHATLYWYRQILGQGPELLVQFQDESVVDDSQLPKDRFSAERLKGVDSTLKIQPAELGDSAMYLCASSHADREGGELFFGEGSRLTVL.

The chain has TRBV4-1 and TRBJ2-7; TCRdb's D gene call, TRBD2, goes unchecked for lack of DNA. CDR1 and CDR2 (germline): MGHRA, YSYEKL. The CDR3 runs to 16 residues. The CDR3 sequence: CASSQDDGLASYEQYF.

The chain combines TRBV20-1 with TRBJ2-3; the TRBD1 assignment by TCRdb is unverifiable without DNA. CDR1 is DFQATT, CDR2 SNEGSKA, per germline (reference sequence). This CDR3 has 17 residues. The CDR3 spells CSARHFRDTYRTDTQYF.

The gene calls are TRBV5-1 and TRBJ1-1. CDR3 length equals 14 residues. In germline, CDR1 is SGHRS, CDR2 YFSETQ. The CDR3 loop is CASSLWVMNTEAFF.

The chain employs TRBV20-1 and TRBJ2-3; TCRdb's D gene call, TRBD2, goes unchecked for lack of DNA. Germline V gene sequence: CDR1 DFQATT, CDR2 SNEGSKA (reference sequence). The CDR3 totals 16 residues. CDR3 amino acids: CSAREPGLGGTDTQYF.

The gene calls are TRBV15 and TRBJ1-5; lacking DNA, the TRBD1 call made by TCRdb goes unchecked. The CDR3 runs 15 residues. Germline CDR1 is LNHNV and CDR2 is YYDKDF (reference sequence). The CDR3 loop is CATSRARDSNQPQHF. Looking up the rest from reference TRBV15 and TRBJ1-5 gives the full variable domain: DAMVIQNPRYQVTQFGKPVTLSCSQTLNHNVMYWYQQKSSQAPKLLFHYYDKDFNNEADTPDNFQSRRPNTSFCFLDIRSPGLGDTAMYLCATSRARDSNQPQHFGDGTRLSIL.

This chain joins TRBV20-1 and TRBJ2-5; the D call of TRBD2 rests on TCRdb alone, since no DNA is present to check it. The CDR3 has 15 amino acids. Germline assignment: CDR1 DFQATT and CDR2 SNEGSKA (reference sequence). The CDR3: CSAQGRTSGEETQYF.

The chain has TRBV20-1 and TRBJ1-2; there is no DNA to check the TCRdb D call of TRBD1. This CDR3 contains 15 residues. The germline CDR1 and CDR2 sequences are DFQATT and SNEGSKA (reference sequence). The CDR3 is CSTPTTGPEGYGYTF.

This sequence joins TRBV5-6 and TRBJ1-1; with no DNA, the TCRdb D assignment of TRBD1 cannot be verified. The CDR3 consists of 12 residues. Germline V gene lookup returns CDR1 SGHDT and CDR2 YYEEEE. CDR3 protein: CASSRDRFEAFF. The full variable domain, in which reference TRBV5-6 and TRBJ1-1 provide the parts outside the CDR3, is DAGVTQSPTHLIKTRGQQVTLRCSPKSGHDTVSWYQQALGQGPQFIFQYYEEEERQRGNFPDRFSGHQFPNYSSELNVNALLLGDSALYLCASSRDRFEAFFGQGTRLTVV.

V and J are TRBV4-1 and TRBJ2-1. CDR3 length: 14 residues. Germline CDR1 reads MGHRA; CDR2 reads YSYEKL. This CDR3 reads CASSRSGTRNEQFF.

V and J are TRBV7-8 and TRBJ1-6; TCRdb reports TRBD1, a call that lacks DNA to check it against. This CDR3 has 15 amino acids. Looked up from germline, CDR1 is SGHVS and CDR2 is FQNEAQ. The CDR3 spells CASTVLGQGYSPLHF. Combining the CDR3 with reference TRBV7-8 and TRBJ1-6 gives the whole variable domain GAGVSQSPRYKVAKRGQDVALRCDPISGHVSLFWYQQALGQGPEFLTYFQNEAQLDKSGLPSDRFFAERPEGSVSTLKIQRTQQEDSAVYLCASTVLGQGYSPLHFGNGTRLTVT.

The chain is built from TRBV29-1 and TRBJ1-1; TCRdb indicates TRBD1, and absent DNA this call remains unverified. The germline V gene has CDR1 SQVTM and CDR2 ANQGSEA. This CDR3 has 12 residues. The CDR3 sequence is CSGLTGGTEAFF.

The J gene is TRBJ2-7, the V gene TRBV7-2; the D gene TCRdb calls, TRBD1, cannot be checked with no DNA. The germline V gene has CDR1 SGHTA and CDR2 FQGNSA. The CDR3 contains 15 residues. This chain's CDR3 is CASSLMGGISYEQYF.

The CDR3 sequence is CASSPLPGGPGNTIYF. The V call is TRBV28, the J call TRBJ1-3; TCRdb reports TRBD1, a call that lacks DNA to check it against. CDR1 MDHEN and CDR2 SYDVKM come from the germline V gene. CDR3 length: 16 amino acids.

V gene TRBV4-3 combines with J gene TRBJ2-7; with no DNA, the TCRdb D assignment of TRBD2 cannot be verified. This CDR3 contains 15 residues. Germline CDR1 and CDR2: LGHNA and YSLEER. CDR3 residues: CASSPLAGGAYEQYF.

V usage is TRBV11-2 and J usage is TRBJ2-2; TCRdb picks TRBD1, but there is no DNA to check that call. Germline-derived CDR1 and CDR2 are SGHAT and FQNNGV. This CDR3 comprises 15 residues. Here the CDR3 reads CASSLRRGNTGELFF.

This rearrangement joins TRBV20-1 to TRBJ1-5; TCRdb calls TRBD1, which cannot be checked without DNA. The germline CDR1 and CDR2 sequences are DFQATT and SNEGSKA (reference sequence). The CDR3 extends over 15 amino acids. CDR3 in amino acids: CSATPAGQEDQPQHF.

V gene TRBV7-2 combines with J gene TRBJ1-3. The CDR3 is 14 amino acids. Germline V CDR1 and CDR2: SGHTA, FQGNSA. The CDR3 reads CASSLERAGNTIYF.

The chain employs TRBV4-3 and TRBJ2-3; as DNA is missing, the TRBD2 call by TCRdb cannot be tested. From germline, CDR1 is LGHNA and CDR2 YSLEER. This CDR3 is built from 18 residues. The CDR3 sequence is CASSQPTSGSLLTDTQYF.

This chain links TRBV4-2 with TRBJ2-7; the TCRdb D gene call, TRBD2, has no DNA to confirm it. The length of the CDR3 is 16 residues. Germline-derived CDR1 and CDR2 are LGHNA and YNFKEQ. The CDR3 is CASSQVQAGNNYEQYF.

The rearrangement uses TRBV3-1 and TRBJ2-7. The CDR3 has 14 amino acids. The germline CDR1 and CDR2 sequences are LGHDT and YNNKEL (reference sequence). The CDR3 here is CASSQDPQIYEQYF.

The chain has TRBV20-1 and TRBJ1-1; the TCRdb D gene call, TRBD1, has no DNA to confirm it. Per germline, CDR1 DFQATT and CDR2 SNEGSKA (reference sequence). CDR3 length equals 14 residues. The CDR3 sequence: CSARPPGEYTEAFF.

The CDR3 sequence is CATSGGNTGELFF. The V and J genes are TRBV24-1 and TRBJ2-2. This CDR3 spans 13 amino acids. Germline CDR1 is KGHDR and CDR2 is SFDVKD.

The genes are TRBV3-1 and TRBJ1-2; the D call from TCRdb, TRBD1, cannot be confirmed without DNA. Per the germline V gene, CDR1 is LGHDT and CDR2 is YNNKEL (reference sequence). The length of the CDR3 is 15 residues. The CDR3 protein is CASSQVAGIYYGYTF.